This T cell receptor beta chain was identified during a study of control samples from healthy donors and cancer patients (dated by TCRdb to the early 2020s). Library prep was done by the immunoSEQ multiplex PCR assay. Sourced from immuneACCESS, this table was stored by TCRdb with only in-frame sequences that have V and J called. A share of the clones is absent; for the studies checked, an unresolved V gene accounts for under half, and the remainder has no known explanation. The sample table records approximately 160,000 clones; 92% of these occur just once. Together, the top ten hold roughly 0.64% of the sample. The CDR3 measures 14 amino acids from cysteine to phenylalanine. Here the CDR3 DNA is all that survives: 42 bases in frame from base 1. From a lookup of the germline V gene, CDR1 and CDR2 are MNHEY and SVGEGT. At the junction V is shortened by 4 bases and J by 8 bases, with 12 bases in between.

The count of this clone is one. Its antigen specificity is not known. No clone much larger than this one lies a single base away; base qualities are absent. The sequence was collected from a woman aged 25 to 39 in good health. The sample taken for sequencing was blood. The sequence joins TRBV6-2 or TRBV6-3 to TRBJ1-6, with a tentative D gene TRBD1 over 6 matching bases. This receptor has the CDR3 CASSFGGIDSPLHF. DNA sequence: TGTGCCAGCAGTTTCGGGGGCATCGATTCACCCCTCCACTTT.